The 7 T cell receptor beta chains below were found in one sample sequenced in a study of T cell responses to AZD1222 COVID-19 vaccine. Assay: immunoSEQ multiplex PCR; the TCRdb copy retains only in-frame clones and omits some. Of over 150,000 clones listed, 90% are singletons. This specimen consisted of peripheral blood, obtained on day 0 of AZD1222 vaccination. These receptors were collected from an adult in good health.

The V and J genes are TRBV24-1 and TRBJ1-2; D is unresolved. V lost 3 bases and J 2 bases, leaving 9 bases between the germline ends. CDR3 length: 14 residues. Germline-derived CDR1 and CDR2 are KGHDR and SFDVKD. CDR3 residues: CATSDPDVNYGYTF. The CDR3 nucleotides are TGTGCCACCAGTGATCCTGACGTAAACTATGGCTACACCTTC.

The chain uses TRBV21-1 and TRBJ1-1. TRBV21-1 is a documented pseudogene. This CDR3 is 17 amino acids long. The CDR3 DNA follows: TGTGCCAGCAGCAAAAGTTCAGAAAATCCTCGGGTCACTGAAGCTTTCTTT. Encoded protein: CASSKSSENPRVTEAFF.

This clone was observed once. The chain joins TRBV5-8 to TRBJ1-2; D is unclear. This CDR3 is built from 13 residues. The germline gives CDR1 SGHTS, CDR2 YDEGEE. V dropped 2 bases and J dropped 2 bases, with 7 bases sitting between them. CDR3 amino acids: CASSFMGNYGYTF. Written as DNA, the CDR3 is TGTGCCAGCAGCTTTATGGGGAACTATGGCTACACCTTC. Filled out from reference TRBV5-8 and TRBJ1-2, the complete variable domain reads EAGVTQSPTHLIKTRGQQATLRCSPISGHTSVYWYQQALGLGLQFLLWYDEGEERNRGNFPPRFSGRQFPNYSSELNVNALELEDSALYLCASSFMGNYGYTFGSGTRLTVV.

The chain uses TRBV14 and TRBJ2-2; no reliable D call. CDR1 is SGHDN, CDR2 FVKESK, per germline. V was pared by 0 bases and J by 6 bases, with 5 bases between. This CDR3 has 13 residues. CDR3 sequence (DNA): TGTGCCAGCAGCCAAGATGATCCCGGGGAGCTGTTTTTT. Residues: CASSQDDPGELFF.

The chain links TRBV5-6 to TRBJ1-2; 7 bases line up with TRBD1. Germline-derived CDR1 and CDR2 are SGHDT and YYEEEE. Losses at the gene ends were 4 bases for V and 2 bases for J; bases not matched to a gene: 8. The CDR3 has 15 amino acids. The CDR3 sequence: CASSLVQGLNYGYTF. For the CDR3, the DNA is TGTGCCAGCAGCCTTGTACAGGGGTTAAACTATGGCTACACCTTC.

The chain joins TRBV7-9 to TRBJ1-3, with D tentatively TRBD1 (6 bases). V was shortened by 5 bases and J by 6 bases, with 20 bases between the two germline ends. The CDR3 sequence is 16 residues long. Germline CDR1 and CDR2: SEHNR and FQNEAQ (reference sequence). The CDR3, as DNA: TGTGCCAGCAGCGCAACGCAGGGGAAAGGGGTAAACACCATATATTTT. Amino acid sequence: CASSATQGKGVNTIYF.

This rearrangement joins TRBV5-4 to TRBJ1-1; TRBD1 agrees at 10 bases. The germline CDR1 and CDR2 sequences are SGHNT and YYREEE (reference sequence). After removal of 3 bases from V and 5 bases from J, the junction contained 7 bases not matched to a gene. There are 15 residues in the CDR3. CDR3 sequence: CASSSPRQGATEAFF. The CDR3 DNA reads TGTGCCAGCAGCTCCCCTAGACAGGGGGCAACTGAAGCTTTCTTT.